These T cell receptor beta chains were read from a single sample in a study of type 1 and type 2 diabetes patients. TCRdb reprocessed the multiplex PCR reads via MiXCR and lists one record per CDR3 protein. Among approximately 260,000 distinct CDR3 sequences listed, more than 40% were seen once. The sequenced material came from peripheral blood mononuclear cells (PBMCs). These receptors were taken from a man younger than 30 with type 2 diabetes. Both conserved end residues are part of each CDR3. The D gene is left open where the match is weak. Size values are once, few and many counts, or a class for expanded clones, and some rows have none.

cdr3_nt: TGTGCCAGCAGCCCGACCGAGCGGGCCTCTAGCACAGATACGCAGTATTTT; cdr3_aa: CASSPTERASSTDTQYF; d_call: .; v_call: TRBV14; clone_size: .; j_call: TRBJ2-3
cdr3_nt: TGTGCCAGCAGCCAACGTACGGGGGTTAGCTCCTATAATTCACCCCTCCACTTT; cdr3_aa: CASSQRTGVSSYNSPLHF; d_call: .; v_call: TRBV4-2; clone_size: .; j_call: TRBJ1-6
cdr3_nt: TGCAGTGCCCGACTGGGACAGCCCTATTCACCCCTCCACTTT; cdr3_aa: CSARLGQPYSPLHF; d_call: TRBD1; v_call: TRBV20-1; clone_size: few; j_call: TRBJ1-6
cdr3_nt: TGTGCCACCAGCACAACAGGGGGAAGAGAGACCCAGTACTTC; cdr3_aa: CATSTTGGRETQYF; d_call: TRBD1; v_call: TRBV15; clone_size: .; j_call: TRBJ2-5
cdr3_nt: TGTGCCAGCAGCTTAGTAACTAGCGGGGGAACCGATGGGACCCAGTACTTC; cdr3_aa: CASSLVTSGGTDGTQYF; d_call: TRBD2; v_call: TRBV11-3; clone_size: .; j_call: TRBJ2-5
cdr3_nt: TGTGCCAGCACCCTTAAAGCGGGGCCGAACACCGGGGAGCTGTTTTTT; cdr3_aa: CASTLKAGPNTGELFF; d_call: TRBD2; v_call: TRBV12-3/TRBV12-4; clone_size: .; j_call: TRBJ2-2
cdr3_nt: TGCAGTGCCGACGGAGGACAGGGCAACACTGAAGCTTTCTTT; cdr3_aa: CSADGGQGNTEAFF; d_call: TRBD1; v_call: TRBV20-1; clone_size: few; j_call: TRBJ1-1
cdr3_nt: TGTGCCAGCAGAAATACAGGGTTTGGCAATTCACCCCTCCACTTT; cdr3_aa: CASRNTGFGNSPLHF; d_call: .; v_call: TRBV28; clone_size: .; j_call: TRBJ1-6
cdr3_nt: TGCGCCAGCAGCTTGAATTCAGGGGTGGGAGAAAAACTGTTTTTT; cdr3_aa: CASSLNSGVGEKLFF; d_call: .; v_call: TRBV5-1; clone_size: .; j_call: TRBJ1-4
cdr3_nt: TGTGCCAGAAGATGGGCGGATACGCAGTATTTT; cdr3_aa: CARRWADTQYF; d_call: .; v_call: TRBV2; clone_size: .; j_call: TRBJ2-3
cdr3_nt: TGTGCCAGCAGCCAAGATGCGGCCCACTATGGCTACACCTTC; cdr3_aa: CASSQDAAHYGYTF; d_call: .; v_call: TRBV11-3; clone_size: .; j_call: TRBJ1-2
cdr3_nt: TGTGCCAGCAGAGGAGGGGAGGTGGGGCAGTACTTC; cdr3_aa: CASRGGEVGQYF; d_call: .; v_call: TRBV2; clone_size: many; j_call: TRBJ2-7
cdr3_nt: TGTGCCAGCAGCTTAACCCCGGACCAAGAGACCCAGTACTTC; cdr3_aa: CASSLTPDQETQYF; d_call: .; v_call: TRBV7-3; clone_size: many; j_call: TRBJ2-5
cdr3_nt: TGTGCCACCAGTGATTTGCCAGGACAGCCCCAGCATTTT; cdr3_aa: CATSDLPGQPQHF; d_call: .; v_call: TRBV24-1; clone_size: few; j_call: TRBJ1-5
cdr3_nt: TGCGCCAGCAGCATCGGACTAGCGGCACTTACGAACACCGGGGAGCTGTTTTTT; cdr3_aa: CASSIGLAALTNTGELFF; d_call: TRBD2; v_call: TRBV5-1; clone_size: few; j_call: TRBJ2-2
cdr3_nt: TGTGCCAGCAGTTTGAGAGGCAGTGAGGTCACAGATACGCAGTATTTT; cdr3_aa: CASSLRGSEVTDTQYF; d_call: .; v_call: TRBV12-3/TRBV12-4; clone_size: once; j_call: TRBJ2-3
cdr3_nt: TGTGCCAGCAGCCCAGCGGGACTATACAATGAGCAGTTCTTC; cdr3_aa: CASSPAGLYNEQFF; d_call: TRBD2; v_call: TRBV14; clone_size: few; j_call: TRBJ2-1
cdr3_nt: TGTGCCAGCAGTTACGATGGCGGGAACGAGCAGTACTTC; cdr3_aa: CASSYDGGNEQYF; d_call: .; v_call: TRBV6-5; clone_size: few; j_call: TRBJ2-7
cdr3_nt: TGCAGTGCTAGATCCGGGACAGGGGGCGACGAGCAGTACTTC; cdr3_aa: CSARSGTGGDEQYF; d_call: TRBD1; v_call: TRBV20-1; clone_size: .; j_call: TRBJ2-7
cdr3_nt: TGTGCCAGCAGTGAACTCCTACAGGGTGAAGGGGATGGCTACACCTTC; cdr3_aa: CASSELLQGEGDGYTF; d_call: .; v_call: TRBV25-1; clone_size: .; j_call: TRBJ1-2
cdr3_nt: TGTGCCAGCAGCCGAGACAGGCCACTGGAAAGACTGTTTTTT; cdr3_aa: CASSRDRPLERLFF; d_call: .; v_call: TRBV12-3/TRBV12-4; clone_size: .; j_call: TRBJ1-4
cdr3_nt: TGTGCCAGCAGCGGAGTGGAGAGTGAGCAGTACTTC; cdr3_aa: CASSGVESEQYF; d_call: .; v_call: TRBV9; clone_size: .; j_call: TRBJ2-7
cdr3_nt: TGTGCCAGCAGCTTAGGGCGGGATACGCAGTATTTT; cdr3_aa: CASSLGRDTQYF; d_call: .; v_call: TRBV7-8; clone_size: .; j_call: TRBJ2-3
cdr3_nt: TGTGCCATCATGCAGGGCCAGGGGACTGAAGCTTTCTTT; cdr3_aa: CAIMQGQGTEAFF; d_call: .; v_call: TRBV2; clone_size: .; j_call: TRBJ1-1
cdr3_nt: TGTGCCAGCAGTTACTCGACCAGCGGGGAACGGTACGAGCAGTACTTC; cdr3_aa: CASSYSTSGERYEQYF; d_call: TRBD2; v_call: TRBV6-5; clone_size: .; j_call: TRBJ2-7
cdr3_nt: TGTGCCAGCAGTTTTGGACTAGCTGCCTACGAGCAGTACTTC; cdr3_aa: CASSFGLAAYEQYF; d_call: TRBD2; v_call: TRBV28; clone_size: .; j_call: TRBJ2-7
cdr3_nt: TGTGCCAGCAGCTTAGCGACAGGGGAAGAGACCCAGTACTTC; cdr3_aa: CASSLATGEETQYF; d_call: TRBD1; v_call: TRBV2; clone_size: .; j_call: TRBJ2-5
cdr3_nt: TGTGCCAGTAGTTTGTATTTGTCTAGCGGGAGTGTTTGGTACGAGCAGTACTTC; cdr3_aa: CASSLYLSSGSVWYEQYF; d_call: TRBD2; v_call: TRBV19; clone_size: few; j_call: TRBJ2-7
cdr3_nt: TGTGCCAGTGCTACCGGGACCGCCAAGGGAAACACCATATATTTT; cdr3_aa: CASATGTAKGNTIYF; d_call: .; v_call: TRBV19; clone_size: few; j_call: TRBJ1-3
cdr3_nt: TGTGCCAGCAGCGACCGGGACAGGGCCCACGAGCAGTACTTC; cdr3_aa: CASSDRDRAHEQYF; d_call: TRBD1; v_call: TRBV7-9; clone_size: .; j_call: TRBJ2-7
cdr3_nt: TGTGCCAGCAGTTTAGCGTTCCCATCTAGCACTGAAGCTTTCTTT; cdr3_aa: CASSLAFPSSTEAFF; d_call: .; v_call: TRBV12-3/TRBV12-4; clone_size: .; j_call: TRBJ1-1
cdr3_nt: TGCGCCAGCAGTTCGGCGCCGCTGTATACGCAGTATTTT; cdr3_aa: CASSSAPLYTQYF; d_call: .; v_call: TRBV10-1; clone_size: few; j_call: TRBJ2-3
cdr3_nt: TGCGCCAGCAGCTTGGAGGGCGGGCCCCAAGAGACCCAGTACTTC; cdr3_aa: CASSLEGGPQETQYF; d_call: .; v_call: TRBV5-1; clone_size: .; j_call: TRBJ2-5
cdr3_nt: TGTGCCAGCAGTGAATCTAGCGGGGGCGAAGGCTACGAGCAGTACTTC; cdr3_aa: CASSESSGGEGYEQYF; d_call: TRBD2; v_call: TRBV6-1; clone_size: .; j_call: TRBJ2-7
cdr3_nt: TGTGCCAGCAGTCCCGTTTACGAGCAGTACTTC; cdr3_aa: CASSPVYEQYF; d_call: .; v_call: TRBV7-2; clone_size: many; j_call: TRBJ2-7
cdr3_nt: TGCAGTGCCCCTACGCAGGGAAGGCATGGCTACACCTTC; cdr3_aa: CSAPTQGRHGYTF; d_call: .; v_call: TRBV20-1; clone_size: .; j_call: TRBJ1-2
cdr3_nt: TGTGCCAGCAGTTTATACGGACAGCCCCAGCATTTT; cdr3_aa: CASSLYGQPQHF; d_call: .; v_call: TRBV6-1; clone_size: .; j_call: TRBJ1-5
cdr3_nt: TGTGCCAGCAGTTACGAGGCATTTCCACCCTACGAGCAGTACTTC; cdr3_aa: CASSYEAFPPYEQYF; d_call: .; v_call: TRBV6-2/TRBV6-3; clone_size: .; j_call: TRBJ2-7
cdr3_nt: TGTGCCAGCAGTTTGGGGCTAGCGGGATCATCAGGGGCCAACGTCCTGACTTTC; cdr3_aa: CASSLGLAGSSGANVLTF; d_call: TRBD2; v_call: TRBV12-3/TRBV12-4; clone_size: .; j_call: TRBJ2-6
cdr3_nt: TGTGCCACCAGCAGAGATCGAAGCCAAAACTATGGCTACACCTTC; cdr3_aa: CATSRDRSQNYGYTF; d_call: .; v_call: TRBV15; clone_size: many; j_call: TRBJ1-2
cdr3_nt: TGTGCCAGCAGCTTGGGCAGGAACTACGAGCAGTACTTC; cdr3_aa: CASSLGRNYEQYF; d_call: .; v_call: TRBV11-1; clone_size: .; j_call: TRBJ2-7
cdr3_nt: TGTGCCAGCAGCCCTGGACTAACCCAAGAGACCCAGTACTTC; cdr3_aa: CASSPGLTQETQYF; d_call: .; v_call: TRBV9; clone_size: .; j_call: TRBJ2-5
cdr3_nt: TGCGCCAGCAGCTTGGACGGACAGGGGATGAACACTGAAGCTTTCTTT; cdr3_aa: CASSLDGQGMNTEAFF; d_call: TRBD1; v_call: TRBV5-1; clone_size: .; j_call: TRBJ1-1
cdr3_nt: TGTGCCAGCAGTCCTAGCCCCCTACGACTCCCTCACAATGAGCAGTTCTTC; cdr3_aa: CASSPSPLRLPHNEQFF; d_call: .; v_call: TRBV12-3/TRBV12-4; clone_size: .; j_call: TRBJ2-1
cdr3_nt: TGTGCCAGCAGCCCCCGGACAGAGACCTACGAGCAGTACTTC; cdr3_aa: CASSPRTETYEQYF; d_call: .; v_call: TRBV7-3; clone_size: .; j_call: TRBJ2-7
cdr3_nt: TGTGCCACCAGCAGAGGGCGGGCGGGCTACGAGCAGTACTTC; cdr3_aa: CATSRGRAGYEQYF; d_call: .; v_call: TRBV15; clone_size: many; j_call: TRBJ2-7
cdr3_nt: TGTGCCAGCAGCCCAACGGCGAGCTCCTACAATGAGCAGTACTTC; cdr3_aa: CASSPTASSYNEQYF; d_call: .; v_call: TRBV7-8; clone_size: .; j_call: TRBJ2-5
cdr3_nt: TGCGCCAGCAGCTTCGGGGGCCGGGGAGACGAGCAGTACTTC; cdr3_aa: CASSFGGRGDEQYF; d_call: .; v_call: TRBV5-1; clone_size: .; j_call: TRBJ2-7
cdr3_nt: TGCAGTGCTAGTCCTTTACTGGGACTACCAACACACCAAGAGACCCAGTACTTC; cdr3_aa: CSASPLLGLPTHQETQYF; d_call: TRBD2; v_call: TRBV20-1; clone_size: few; j_call: TRBJ2-5
cdr3_nt: TGTGCCAGCCCGGTAGCGGGATCCCCCTACGAGCAGTACTTC; cdr3_aa: CASPVAGSPYEQYF; d_call: TRBD2; v_call: TRBV2; clone_size: .; j_call: TRBJ2-7